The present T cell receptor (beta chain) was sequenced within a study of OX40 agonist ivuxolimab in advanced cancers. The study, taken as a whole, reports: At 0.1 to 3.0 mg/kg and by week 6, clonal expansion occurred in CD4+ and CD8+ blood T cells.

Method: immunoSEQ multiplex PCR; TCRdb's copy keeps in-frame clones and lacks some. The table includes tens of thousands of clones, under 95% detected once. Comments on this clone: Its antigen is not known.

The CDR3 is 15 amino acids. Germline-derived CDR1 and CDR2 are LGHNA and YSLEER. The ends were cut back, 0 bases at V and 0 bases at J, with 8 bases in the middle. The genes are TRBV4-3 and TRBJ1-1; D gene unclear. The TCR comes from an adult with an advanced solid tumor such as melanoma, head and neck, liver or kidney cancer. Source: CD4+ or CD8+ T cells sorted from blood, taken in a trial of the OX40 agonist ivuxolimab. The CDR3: CASSQDVSLNTEAFF. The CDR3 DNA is TGCGCCAGCAGCCAAGATGTCAGCCTGAACACTGAAGCTTTCTTT.